This T cell receptor beta chain was recovered during a study of blood T cell repertoires in COVID-19. The wider study: Whether acute or convalescent, the COVID-19 samples came from the United States, Italy and Spain. PBMCs, B-cell-depleted T cells, or T cells provided the cDNA or gDNA that made up the material.

Per the original data handling: Reference gene primers were amplified, and this amplification served to estimate nucleated cell counts. Some clones are missing from TCRdb's copy, which holds only in-frame ones; the method was immunoSEQ multiplex PCR. V and J calls and clone size come straight from that table; D and trimming were deduced from the DNA. The data show under 150,000 clones, with about 85% seen just once and roughly 1.6% held by the top ten. In its sample, this clone was seen once. The CDR3 totals 15 residues. V was trimmed by 2 bases and J by 5 bases, leaving 12 bases between them. CDR1 is MGHRA and CDR2 is YSYEKL in the germline V gene.

Sequenced: peripheral blood. The chain joins TRBV4-1 to TRBJ2-2; a weak D match, TRBD2 (6 bases). The source of this sequence is a man in his forties or fifties with acute or convalescent COVID-19. CDR3: CASSQIGGLTGELFF. CDR3 in DNA: TGCGCCAGCAGCCAAATTGGGGGGTTAACCGGGGAGCTGTTTTTT.